This T cell receptor (beta chain) comes out of a study of T-cell memory formation after mild COVID-19. From the 5' RACE reads, TCRdb called clonotypes with MiXCR, one entry per CDR3 protein. The sample holds 450,000 to 700,000 distinct CDR3 sequences, roughly 18% seen once. This CDR3 has 14 residues. Trimming left V 3 bases short and J 2 bases short, with 10 bases between. The germline V gene has CDR1 LNHDA and CDR2 SQIVND (reference sequence). What was sequenced was PBMCs or a T cell subset sorted from them (not recorded which). This sequence joins TRBV19 and TRBJ1-2, with D uncertain. This receptor was obtained from an adult woman who had mild COVID-19 (a few samples of this study predate the infection). Cell type and time point are not known. CDR3: CASSIAGINYGYTF. Written as DNA, the CDR3 is TGTGCCAGTAGTATCGCAGGCATCAACTATGGCTACACCTTC.